Below, 11 T cell receptor beta chains from the same sample are listed, as sequenced in a study of T cell responses to AZD1222 COVID-19 vaccine. TCRdb's copy holds only in-frame clones and misses some; the assay was immunoSEQ multiplex PCR. The table lists approximately 100,000 clones, about 90% of them singletons. The material was peripheral blood, obtained 28 days after the second AZD1222 dose. The receptors were gathered from an adult who received the AZD1222 COVID-19 vaccine.

The rearrangement joins TRBV19 to TRBJ2-7; 8 bases are shared with TRBD1. CDR3 size: 15 residues. Germline loops: CDR1 LNHDA, CDR2 SQIVND (reference sequence). The J segment lost 0 bases and the V segment lost 4 bases, leaving 5 bases of the junction unmatched. The CDR3: CASSTGQGYSYEQYF. The CDR3 bases are TGTGCCAGTAGTACCGGACAGGGATACTCCTACGAGCAGTACTTC. Drawing the rest from reference TRBV19 and TRBJ2-7, the complete variable domain is DGGITQSPKYLFRKEGQNVTLSCEQNLNHDAMYWYRQDPGQGLRLIYYSQIVNDFQKGDIAEGYSVSREKKESFPLTVTSAQKNPTAFYLCASSTGQGYSYEQYFGPGTRLTVT.

This clone was seen once. This chain links TRBV7-2 with TRBJ2-1, with 14 bases lining up with TRBD2. The V gene end was trimmed by 5 bases and the J gene end by 5 bases; junction bases not matched to a gene: 5. Per germline, CDR1 SGHTA and CDR2 FQGNSA. There are 16 residues in the CDR3. This chain's CDR3 is CASSRRLAGGDNEQFF. The CDR3 DNA follows: TGTGCCAGCAGCCGGCGACTAGCGGGAGGGGACAATGAGCAGTTCTTC. The entire variable domain, with the rest obtained from reference TRBV7-2 and TRBJ2-1, is as follows: GAGVSQSPSNKVTEKGKDVELRCDPISGHTALYWYRQSLGQGLEFLIYFQGNSAPDKSGLPSDRFSAERTGGSVSTLTIQRTQQEDSAVYLCASSRRLAGGDNEQFFGPGTRLTVL.

J is TRBJ2-1 and V is TRBV3-1 (or the pseudogene TRBV3-2), with TRBD2 as a possible D gene (5 bases). Germline assignment: CDR1 LGHDT and CDR2 YNNKEL (reference sequence). V lost 0 bases, J lost 7 bases, and 7 bases lay in between. There are 13 residues in the CDR3. Here the CDR3 DNA reads TGTGCCAGCAGCCAAGATCGGGAAAATGAGCAGTTCTTC. Translating it yields CASSQDRENEQFF.

V usage is TRBV9 and J usage is TRBJ2-7; no clear D. The V end was cut by 0 bases, the J end by 3 bases, with 10 bases between. Germline-derived CDR1 and CDR2 are SGDLS and YYNGEE. CDR3 size: 14 residues. The CDR3: CASSVGGANYEQYF. The CDR3 region has the DNA TGTGCCAGCAGCGTAGGTGGAGCAAACTACGAGCAGTACTTC.

The chain carries TRBV6-5 and TRBJ1-3; D is uncertain. The germline CDR1 and CDR2 sequences are MNHEY and SVGAGI. The CDR3 has 13 residues. V lost 8 bases and J lost 14, with 22 bases in between. The CDR3 loop reads CASHPGRPFFLYF. Written as DNA, the CDR3 is TGTGCCAGCCATCCGGGCCGACCATTCTTTTTATATTTT.

The chain joins TRBV6-5 to TRBJ2-3, with 7 bases lining up with TRBD1. Trimming took 8 bases from V and 4 from J; bases not matched to a gene: 6. The germline V gene encodes CDR1 MNHEY and CDR2 SVGAGI. CDR3 length: 13 amino acids. The CDR3 is CASLQTGPDTQYF. CDR3 sequence (DNA): TGTGCCAGCTTGCAGACAGGGCCAGATACGCAGTATTTT.

The CDR3 coding sequence is TGCGCCAGCAGCTTGACGGGACCCCCCTACGAGCAGTACTTC. Protein: CASSLTGPPYEQYF. This chain links TRBV5-1 with TRBJ2-7; D may correspond to TRBD1 or TRBD2 (5 bases each). In germline, CDR1 is SGHRS, CDR2 YFSETQ. The length of the CDR3 is 14 residues. The V end was cut by 1 base, the J end by 2 bases, with 10 bases between.

The table lists this clone with a count of one. The V gene is TRBV7-8, the J gene TRBJ2-3; D possibly corresponds to TRBD2 (6 bases). Trimming took 3 bases from V and 0 from J, leaving 7 bases between them. The CDR3 totals 14 residues. The V gene's germline CDR1 is SGHVS and CDR2 FQNEAQ. In DNA, the CDR3 is TGTGCCAGCAGCTTCGCGGGGAGCACAGATACGCAGTATTTT. The encoded protein is CASSFAGSTDTQYF.

CDR3 in amino acids: CASSSTGDQDQPQHF. The CDR3 DNA sequence: TGTGCCAGCTCATCGACAGGGGACCAAGATCAGCCCCAGCATTTT. V is TRBV18 and J is TRBJ1-5, with 8 bases fitting TRBD1. With V trimmed by 5 bases and J by 5 bases, 8 bases remained unmatched. Germline-derived CDR1 and CDR2 are KGHSH and LQKENI. CDR3 length: 15 residues.

J is TRBJ2-5 and V is TRBV7-3; 7 bases fit TRBD2. Per the germline V gene, CDR1 is SGHTA and CDR2 is FQGTGA. The CDR3 is 15 amino acids. With 8 bases clipped from V and 0 bases from J, the junction kept 9 bases outside the gene matches. The CDR3 spells CASRRTGLDQETQYF. Written as DNA, the CDR3 is TGTGCCAGCCGTAGGACTGGACTAGACCAAGAGACCCAGTACTTC.

The chain recombines TRBV5-1 with TRBJ1-1; 7 nucleotides line up with TRBD1. CDR3 length: 14 residues. Germline V CDR1 and CDR2: SGHRS, YFSETQ. J gave up 4 bases and V 4 bases, and 7 bases lay outside the gene matches. The chain's CDR3 is CASSAGGWITEAFF. The CDR3, as DNA: TGCGCCAGCAGCGCAGGGGGATGGATCACTGAAGCTTTCTTT.